These T cell receptor beta chains were read from a single sample in a study of OX40 agonist ivuxolimab in advanced cancers. The repertoire was sequenced with immunoSEQ multiplex PCR; TCRdb's copy has only in-frame clones and lacks some. In the table there are about 32,000 clones, roughly four fifths of which are singletons. The sample consisted of CD4+ or CD8+ T cells sorted from blood, taken in a trial of the OX40 agonist ivuxolimab. The receptors come from an adult with an advanced solid tumor such as melanoma, head and neck, liver or kidney cancer. The CDR3 runs from the conserved cysteine through the conserved F or W. A D gene is named only where the DNA matches it firmly. Clone size is shown for a subset of rows, as once, few, many or a class of expanded clone.

V gene	clone size	D gene	J gene	CDR3 protein	CDR3 DNA
TRBV15	-	-	TRBJ1-4	CATSRDEGTGNEKLFF	TGTGCCACCAGCAGAGATGAGGGGACGGGAAATGAAAAACTGTTTTTT
TRBV9	medium-sized	TRBD2	TRBJ2-7	CASSPLGSGSLDEQYF	TGTGCCAGCAGCCCCCTTGGTAGCGGGAGTCTGGACGAGCAGTACTTC
TRBV7-9	-	TRBD2	TRBJ2-7	CASRLETSGDTYEQYF	TGTGCCAGCAGACTCGAGACTAGCGGAGACACCTACGAGCAGTACTTC
TRBV5-1	-	TRBD2	TRBJ2-1	CASSQTSGRPLGDEQFF	TGCGCCAGCAGCCAAACTAGCGGGAGGCCCTTAGGTGATGAGCAGTTCTTC
TRBV30	-	TRBD1	TRBJ1-1	CASWDREVPEAFF	TGTGCCTCCTGGGACAGGGAAGTCCCTGAAGCTTTCTTT
TRBV5-1	-	-	TRBJ2-1	CASNLASGLSEQFF	TGCGCCAGCAACCTGGCCTCGGGTTTAAGTGAGCAGTTCTTC
TRBV15	-	-	TRBJ1-4	CATSRGGGTNEKLFF	TGTGCCACCAGCAGAGGAGGGGGAACTAATGAAAAACTGTTTTTT
TRBV11-2	-	-	TRBJ2-7	CASSSRSRGLYEQYF	TGTGCCAGCAGCTCCCGCTCCCGGGGACTCTACGAGCAGTACTTC
TRBV7-2	-	-	TRBJ2-7	CASSLRAEPREQYF	TGTGCCAGCAGCTTAAGGGCGGAGCCTAGGGAGCAGTACTTC
TRBV6-5	-	-	TRBJ2-5	CASSSPTDRGTQYF	TGTGCCAGCAGCTCACCAACCGACCGAGGGACCCAGTACTTC